This TCR beta chain was found in a study of cytomegalovirus exposure and HLA in healthy donors. About the research overall: Of the donors genotyped, several hundred in all, around 76% fell in the Caucasian-associated ancestry cluster. Study-level findings and limits: Across donors, presence/absence analyses took sequencing depth to be roughly uniform. What a later analysis showed was that several of the most significant clusters appeared linked to common viral pathogens.

This clone showed up just a few times. Its target is not known. Its ends do not fully match the called genes, so a read error is possible. Germline V CDR1 and CDR2: SEHNR, FQNEAQ (reference sequence). This CDR3 has 17 amino acids. PCR primers comprised 60 Vbeta and 13 Jbeta primers. Measured with immunoSEQ multiplex PCR; TCRdb has only the in-frame clones, and not every one. This sample yields some 150,000 clones, of which 72% are seen a single time; about 4.4% belongs to the top ten. The sequencing sample was made of PBMCs. The chain links TRBV7-9 to TRBJ1-2, with a possible D match to TRBD1 (6 bases). This receptor was identified in a man aged 50 or older in good health and CMV-seropositive. The CDR3 reads CSSSLERGSSLSYGYTF. The CDR3, as DNA: TGTTCCAGCAGCTTAGAGAGGGGGTCTTCCCTGAGCTATGGCTACACCTTC.